This record covers a single T cell receptor beta chain. The antigen is undetermined. This sample is part of a study of cytomegalovirus exposure and HLA in healthy donors. Healthy bone marrow donors made up the donors. The study ran its PCR with 60 Vbeta and 13 Jbeta primers. Sequenced by immunoSEQ multiplex PCR; TCRdb stores in-frame clones only, minus some. The sample has 190,000 or so clones; the top ten hold around 0.7%. Whole-study findings and limits: The study recorded 160 or so TCR beta chains that were cytomegalovirus-associated.

Trimming removed 5 bases from V and 0 bases from J, with 10 bases in between. Germline V gene lookup returns CDR1 MNHEY and CDR2 SMNVEV (reference sequence). The CDR3 has 15 residues. The specimen sequenced was PBMCs. The sequence derives from a boy younger than 18 in good health and CMV-seronegative. V gene TRBV27 combines with J gene TRBJ2-2; TRBD2 might be the D (5 bases). The CDR3 here is CASSTERTNTGELFF. In DNA, the CDR3 is TGTGCCAGCAGTACTGAGCGGACGAACACCGGGGAGCTGTTTTTT.